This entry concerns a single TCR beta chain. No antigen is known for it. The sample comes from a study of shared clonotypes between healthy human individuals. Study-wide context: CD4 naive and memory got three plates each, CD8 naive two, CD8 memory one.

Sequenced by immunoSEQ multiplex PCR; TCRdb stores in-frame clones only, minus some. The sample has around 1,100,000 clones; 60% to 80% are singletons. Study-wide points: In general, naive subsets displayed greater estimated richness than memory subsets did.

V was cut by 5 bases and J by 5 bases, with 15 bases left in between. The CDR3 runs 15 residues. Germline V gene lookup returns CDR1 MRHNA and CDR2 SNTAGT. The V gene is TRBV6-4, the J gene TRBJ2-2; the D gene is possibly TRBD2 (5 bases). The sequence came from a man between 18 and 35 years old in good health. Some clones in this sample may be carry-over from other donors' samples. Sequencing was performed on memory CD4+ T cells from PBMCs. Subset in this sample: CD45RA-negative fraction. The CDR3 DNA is TGTGCCAGCAGTCAGGAGGCCATGGAGACCGGGGAGCTGTTTTTT. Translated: CASSQEAMETGELFF.